This TCR beta chain is from a study of tumor and adjacent non-tumor tissue in lung cancer. Turning to the study itself: The patients, around 10 men and a handful of women, were roughly 31 to 85 with stage I to III disease. Some 3.9 million productive TCRbeta reads were obtained per sample on average. Study outcomes and limitations: Tumor repertoires had a smaller top 100 clone share than normal lung. TCR diversity was significantly greater in tumor than normal lung tissue.

This CDR3 comprises 13 residues. Germline CDR1 is SGHRS and CDR2 is YFSETQ. The template was RNA from unsorted bulk tissue. A modified ARM-PCR protocol with three rounds of nested PCR amplified TCRbeta. Each CDR3 protein is one row after TCRdb ran MiXCR on the multiplex PCR reads. The repertoire holds fewer than 85,000 distinct CDR3 sequences, with around 73% as singletons. Points on this clonotype: What it binds is unknown. The junction departs from germline at one end; a sequencing error may be responsible.

The specimen sequenced was lung tumor tissue. This TCR came from a man in his 60s with non-small cell lung cancer. The rearrangement links TRBV5-1 to TRBJ2-7; D is uncertain. CDR3 bases: TGCGCCAGCGGCTTGGCCTCTGGTGCCGAGCAGTACTTC. Translating gives CASGLASGAEQYF.